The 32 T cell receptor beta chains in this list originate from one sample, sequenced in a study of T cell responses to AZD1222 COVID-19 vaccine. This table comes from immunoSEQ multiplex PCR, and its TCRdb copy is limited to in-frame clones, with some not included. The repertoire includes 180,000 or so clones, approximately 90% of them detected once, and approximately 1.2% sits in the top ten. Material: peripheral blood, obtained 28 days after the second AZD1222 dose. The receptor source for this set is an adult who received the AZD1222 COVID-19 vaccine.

As DNA, the CDR3 is TGTGCCAGCAGTTTCCGAGGGCCGGGACAGGGCCACGAGCAGTACTTC. Translating it yields CASSFRGPGQGHEQYF. V gene TRBV6-5 combines with J gene TRBJ2-7; 9 bases agree with TRBD1. The CDR3 has 16 amino acids. Trimming took 4 bases from V and 5 from J; bases not matched to a gene: 12. Germline values: CDR1 MNHEY, CDR2 SVGAGI.

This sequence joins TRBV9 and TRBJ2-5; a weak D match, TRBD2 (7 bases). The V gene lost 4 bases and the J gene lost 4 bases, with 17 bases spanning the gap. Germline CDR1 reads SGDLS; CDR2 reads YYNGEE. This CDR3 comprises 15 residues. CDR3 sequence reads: CASSSEGEGRETQYF. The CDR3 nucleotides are TGTGCCAGCAGCTCCGAGGGGGAGGGCCGAGAGACCCAGTACTTC.

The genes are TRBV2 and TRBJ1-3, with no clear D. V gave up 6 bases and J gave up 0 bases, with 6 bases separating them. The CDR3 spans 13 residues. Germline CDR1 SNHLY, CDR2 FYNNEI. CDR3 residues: CASRLDSGNTIYF. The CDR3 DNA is TGTGCCAGCAGGCTTGACTCTGGAAACACCATATATTTT.

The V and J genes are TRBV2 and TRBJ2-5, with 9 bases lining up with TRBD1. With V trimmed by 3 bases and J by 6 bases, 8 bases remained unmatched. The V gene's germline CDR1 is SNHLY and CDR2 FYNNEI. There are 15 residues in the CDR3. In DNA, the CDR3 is TGTGCCAGCAGTGAGGGGACAGGGATCATGCAGACCCAGTACTTC. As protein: CASSEGTGIMQTQYF.

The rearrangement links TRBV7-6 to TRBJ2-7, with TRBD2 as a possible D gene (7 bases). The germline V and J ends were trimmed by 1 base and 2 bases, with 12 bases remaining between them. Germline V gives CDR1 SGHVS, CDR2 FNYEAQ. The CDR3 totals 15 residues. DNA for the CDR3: TGTGCCAGCAGCTTAGTTGTCGGGGGGCCCTACGAGCAGTACTTC. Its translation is CASSLVVGGPYEQYF.

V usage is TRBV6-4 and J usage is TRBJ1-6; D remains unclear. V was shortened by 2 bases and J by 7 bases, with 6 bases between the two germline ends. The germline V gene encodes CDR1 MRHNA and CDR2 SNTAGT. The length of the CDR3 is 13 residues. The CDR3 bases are TGTGCCAGCAGTGACGTGGAAAATTCACCCCTCCACTTT. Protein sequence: CASSDVENSPLHF.

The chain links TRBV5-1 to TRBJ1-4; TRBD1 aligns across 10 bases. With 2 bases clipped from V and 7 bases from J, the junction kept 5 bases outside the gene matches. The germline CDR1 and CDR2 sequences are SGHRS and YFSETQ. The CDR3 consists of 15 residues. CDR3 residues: CASSLGDRGGEKLFF. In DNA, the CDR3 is TGCGCCAGCAGCTTAGGGGACAGGGGAGGTGAAAAACTGTTTTTT.

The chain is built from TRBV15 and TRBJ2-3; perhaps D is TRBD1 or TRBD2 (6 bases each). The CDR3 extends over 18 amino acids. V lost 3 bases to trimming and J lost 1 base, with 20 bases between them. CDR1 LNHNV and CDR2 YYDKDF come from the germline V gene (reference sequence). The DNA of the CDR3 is TGTGCCACCAGCAGGAGGGGGGATTTATCTTTCCGCACAGATACGCAGTATTTT. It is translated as CATSRRGDLSFRTDTQYF. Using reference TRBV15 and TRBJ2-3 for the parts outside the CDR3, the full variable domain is DAMVIQNPRYQVTQFGKPVTLSCSQTLNHNVMYWYQQKSSQAPKLLFHYYDKDFNNEADTPDNFQSRRPNTSFCFLDIRSPGLGDTAMYLCATSRRGDLSFRTDTQYFGPGTRLTVL.

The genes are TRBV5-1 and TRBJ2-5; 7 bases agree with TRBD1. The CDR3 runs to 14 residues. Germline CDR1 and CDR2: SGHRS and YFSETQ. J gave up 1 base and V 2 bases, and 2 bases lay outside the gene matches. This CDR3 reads CASSFGTVQETQYF. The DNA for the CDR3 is TGCGCCAGCAGCTTCGGGACAGTCCAAGAGACCCAGTACTTC.

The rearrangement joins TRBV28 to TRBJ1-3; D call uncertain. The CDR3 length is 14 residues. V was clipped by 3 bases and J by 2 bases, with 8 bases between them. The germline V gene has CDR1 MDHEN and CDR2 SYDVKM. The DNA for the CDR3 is TGTGCCAGCAGTTTTGGAGGGACTGGAAACACCATATATTTT. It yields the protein CASSFGGTGNTIYF. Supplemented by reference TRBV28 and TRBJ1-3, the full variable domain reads DVKVTQSSRYLVKRTGEKVFLECVQDMDHENMFWYRQDPGLGLRLIYFSYDVKMKEKGDIPEGYSVSREKKERFSLILESASTNQTSMYLCASSFGGTGNTIYFGEGSWLTVV.

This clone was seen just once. CDR3 region: CAWGRGQFSEASGNTIYF. The DNA of the CDR3 is TGTGCCTGGGGAAGGGGACAGTTCTCCGAAGCCTCTGGAAACACCATATATTTT. The chain employs TRBV30 and TRBJ1-3; 7 positions match TRBD1. CDR1 is GTSNPN and CDR2 is SVGIG in the germline V gene (reference sequence). J was trimmed by 0 bases and V by 5 bases; bases with no gene match: 16. The CDR3 has 18 amino acids.

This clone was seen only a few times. CDR3 nucleotides: TGTGCCAGCAGTTCCTACACCGGGGAGCTGTTTTTT. Amino acids: CASSSYTGELFF. V and J are TRBV12-3 or TRBV12-4 and TRBJ2-2; no clear D. This CDR3 spans 12 amino acids. The germline V and J ends were trimmed by 4 bases and 3 bases, with 3 bases remaining between them.

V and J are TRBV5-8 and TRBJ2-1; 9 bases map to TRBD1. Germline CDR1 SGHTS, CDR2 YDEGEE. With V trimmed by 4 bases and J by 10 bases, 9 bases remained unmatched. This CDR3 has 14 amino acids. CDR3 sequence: CASSAETGGREQFF. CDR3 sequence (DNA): TGTGCCAGCAGCGCCGAGACAGGGGGTAGGGAGCAGTTCTTC.

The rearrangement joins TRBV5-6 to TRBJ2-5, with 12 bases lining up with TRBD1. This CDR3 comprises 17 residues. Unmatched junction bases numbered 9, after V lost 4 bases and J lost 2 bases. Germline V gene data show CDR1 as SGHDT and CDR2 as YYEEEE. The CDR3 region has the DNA TGTGCCAGCAGCAGCCGGGACAGGGGGCTTAGGCAAGAGACCCAGTACTTC. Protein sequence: CASSSRDRGLRQETQYF.

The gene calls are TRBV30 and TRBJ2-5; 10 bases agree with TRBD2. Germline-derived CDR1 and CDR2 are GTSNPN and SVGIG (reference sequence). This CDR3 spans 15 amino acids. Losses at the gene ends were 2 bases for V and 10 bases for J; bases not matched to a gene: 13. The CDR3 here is CAWSLLAGRSGDQYF. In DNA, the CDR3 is TGTGCCTGGAGTCTACTAGCGGGGCGATCGGGTGACCAGTACTTC.

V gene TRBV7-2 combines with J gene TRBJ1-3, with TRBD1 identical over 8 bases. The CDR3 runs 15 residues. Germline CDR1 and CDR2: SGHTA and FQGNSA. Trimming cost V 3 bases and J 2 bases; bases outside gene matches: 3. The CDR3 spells CASSFDRGPGNTIYF. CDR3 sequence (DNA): TGTGCCAGCAGCTTCGACAGGGGCCCTGGAAACACCATATATTTT.

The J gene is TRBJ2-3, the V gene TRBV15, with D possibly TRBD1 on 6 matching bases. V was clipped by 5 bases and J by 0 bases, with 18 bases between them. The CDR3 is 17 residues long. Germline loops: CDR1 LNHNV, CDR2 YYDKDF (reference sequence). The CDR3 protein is CATSRSRTVYSTDTQYF. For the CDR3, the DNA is TGTGCCACCAGCCGCAGTCGGACAGTCTACAGCACAGATACGCAGTATTTT.

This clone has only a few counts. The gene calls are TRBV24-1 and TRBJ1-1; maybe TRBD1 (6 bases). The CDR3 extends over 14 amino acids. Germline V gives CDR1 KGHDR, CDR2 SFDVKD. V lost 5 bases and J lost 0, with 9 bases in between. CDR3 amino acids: CATSGRGLNTEAFF. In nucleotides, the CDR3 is TGTGCCACCAGTGGTCGGGGGCTGAACACTGAAGCTTTCTTT.

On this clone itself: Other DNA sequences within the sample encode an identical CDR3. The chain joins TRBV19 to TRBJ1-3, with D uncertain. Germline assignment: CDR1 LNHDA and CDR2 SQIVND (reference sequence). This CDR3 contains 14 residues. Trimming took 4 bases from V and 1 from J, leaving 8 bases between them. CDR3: CASSTGVSGNTIYF. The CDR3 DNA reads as TGTGCCAGTAGTACTGGGGTATCTGGAAACACCATATATTTT.

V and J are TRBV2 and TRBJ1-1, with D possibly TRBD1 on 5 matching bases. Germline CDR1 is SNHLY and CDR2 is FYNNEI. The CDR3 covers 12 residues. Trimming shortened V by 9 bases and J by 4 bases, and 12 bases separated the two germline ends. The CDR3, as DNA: TGTGCCAGTGGCTGGGGCCCCACTGAAGCTTTCTTT. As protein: CASGWGPTEAFF.

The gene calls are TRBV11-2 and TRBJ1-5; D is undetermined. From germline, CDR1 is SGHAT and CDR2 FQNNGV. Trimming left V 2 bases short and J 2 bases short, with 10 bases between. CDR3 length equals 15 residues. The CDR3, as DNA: TGTGCCAGCAGCTTACTCGGGTCTGGCAATCAGCCCCAGCATTTT. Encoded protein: CASSLLGSGNQPQHF.

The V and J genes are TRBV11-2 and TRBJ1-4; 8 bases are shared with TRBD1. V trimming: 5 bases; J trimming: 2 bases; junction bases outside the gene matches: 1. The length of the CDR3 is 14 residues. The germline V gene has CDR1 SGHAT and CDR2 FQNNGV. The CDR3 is CASSHRGTNEKLFF. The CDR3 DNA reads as TGTGCCAGCAGCCACAGGGGGACTAATGAAAAACTGTTTTTT.

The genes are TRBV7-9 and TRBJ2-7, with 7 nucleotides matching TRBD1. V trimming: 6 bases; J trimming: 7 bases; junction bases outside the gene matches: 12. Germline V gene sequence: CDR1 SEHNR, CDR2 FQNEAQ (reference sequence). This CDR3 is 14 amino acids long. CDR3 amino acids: CASSYPGQAFEQYF. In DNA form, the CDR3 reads TGTGCCAGCAGTTACCCCGGACAGGCCTTTGAGCAGTACTTC.

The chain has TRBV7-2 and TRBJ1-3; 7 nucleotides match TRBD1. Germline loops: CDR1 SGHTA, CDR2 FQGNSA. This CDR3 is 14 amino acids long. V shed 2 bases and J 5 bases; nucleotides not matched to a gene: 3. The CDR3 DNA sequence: TGTGCCAGCAGCTTAAGACAGGGCAGAAACACCATATATTTT. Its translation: CASSLRQGRNTIYF. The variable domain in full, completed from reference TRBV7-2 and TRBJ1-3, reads GAGVSQSPSNKVTEKGKDVELRCDPISGHTALYWYRQSLGQGLEFLIYFQGNSAPDKSGLPSDRFSAERTGGSVSTLTIQRTQQEDSAVYLCASSLRQGRNTIYFGEGSWLTVV.

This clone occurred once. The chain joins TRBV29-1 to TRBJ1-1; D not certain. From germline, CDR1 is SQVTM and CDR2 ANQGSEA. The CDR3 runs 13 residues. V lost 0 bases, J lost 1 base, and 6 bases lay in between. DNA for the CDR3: TGCAGCGTTGAAGATGGCCGGAACACTGAAGCTTTCTTT. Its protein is CSVEDGRNTEAFF.

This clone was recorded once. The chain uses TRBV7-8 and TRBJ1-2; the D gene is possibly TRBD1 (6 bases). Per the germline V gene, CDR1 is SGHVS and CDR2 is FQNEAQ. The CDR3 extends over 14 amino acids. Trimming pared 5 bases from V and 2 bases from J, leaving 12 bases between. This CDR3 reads CASSPQDRNYGYTF. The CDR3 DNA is TGTGCCAGCAGCCCCCAGGACAGAAACTATGGCTACACCTTC.

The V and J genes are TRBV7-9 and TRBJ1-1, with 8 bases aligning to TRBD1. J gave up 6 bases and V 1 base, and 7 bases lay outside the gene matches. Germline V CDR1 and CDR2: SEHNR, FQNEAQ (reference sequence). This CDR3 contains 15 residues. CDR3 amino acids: CASSLEDRDGPEAFF. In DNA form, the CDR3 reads TGTGCCAGCAGCTTAGAGGACAGGGACGGGCCTGAAGCTTTCTTT.

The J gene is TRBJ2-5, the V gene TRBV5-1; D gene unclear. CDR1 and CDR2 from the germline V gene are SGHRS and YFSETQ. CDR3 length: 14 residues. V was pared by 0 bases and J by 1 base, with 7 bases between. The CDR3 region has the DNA TGCGCCAGCAGCTTGGTGGGTCTCCAAGAGACCCAGTACTTC. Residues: CASSLVGLQETQYF.

In nucleotides, the CDR3 is TGCAGCGGGGACAGGTACACTGAAGCTTTCTTT. Its protein product is CSGDRYTEAFF. The J gene is TRBJ1-1, the V gene TRBV29-1, with 8 bases lining up with TRBD1. The CDR3 contains 11 residues. J lost 3 bases, V lost 7 bases, and 1 base had no gene match. CDR1 is SQVTM and CDR2 is ANQGSEA in the germline V gene.

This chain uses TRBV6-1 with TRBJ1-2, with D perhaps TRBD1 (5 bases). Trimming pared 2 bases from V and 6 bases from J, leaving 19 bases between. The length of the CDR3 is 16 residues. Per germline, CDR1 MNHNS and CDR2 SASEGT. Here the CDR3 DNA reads TGTGCCAGCAGTGAATCTCTTGGGGCAGGGTCCCATGGCTACACCTTC. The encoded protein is CASSESLGAGSHGYTF.

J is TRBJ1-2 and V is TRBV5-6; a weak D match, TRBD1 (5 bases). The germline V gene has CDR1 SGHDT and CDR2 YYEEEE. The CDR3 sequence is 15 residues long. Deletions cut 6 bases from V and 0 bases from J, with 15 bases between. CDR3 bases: TGTGCCAGCACGCCGGGGCCAGGAACTAACTATGGCTACACCTTC. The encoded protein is CASTPGPGTNYGYTF.

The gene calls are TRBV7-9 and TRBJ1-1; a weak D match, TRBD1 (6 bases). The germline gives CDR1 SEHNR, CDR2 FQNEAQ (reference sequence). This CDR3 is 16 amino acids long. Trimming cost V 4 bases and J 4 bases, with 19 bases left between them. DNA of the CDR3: TGTGCCAGCAGCTCCGGACCGGGAGGGGGGGTCACTGAAGCTTTCTTT. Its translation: CASSSGPGGGVTEAFF.